The TCR beta chain described here comes from a study of T cells in Graves' hyperthyroidism and ophthalmopathy. Study as a whole: At the time of initial diagnosis and before any treatment, peripheral blood was collected. Overall study results and limits: Most expanded thyroid clonotypes above 0.001 also appeared in blood.

Germline V gene data show CDR1 as KGHSH and CDR2 as LQKENI. After removal of 5 bases from V and 6 bases from J, the junction contained 8 bases not matched to a gene. The CDR3 contains 15 residues. This clonotype turned up a few times. Its antigen is unidentified. Authors of the study amplified TCR beta CDR3 regions from RNA transcripts. The primer set for the first-round RT-PCR of the TCR CDR3 was HTBI. TCRdb reprocessed the multiplex PCR reads via MiXCR and lists one record per CDR3 protein. Here the sample spans about 400,000 distinct CDR3 sequences, around 25% being singletons. This TCR was recovered from a middle-aged man with Graves' hyperthyroidism. The specimen was blood. The chain uses TRBV18 and TRBJ2-1; 9 bases match TRBD1. The CDR3 DNA reads TGTGCCAGCTCAGATCCGGGACAGGGATTCAATGAGCAGTTCTTC. It is translated as CASSDPGQGFNEQFF.